These 7 T cell receptor beta chains were sequenced from one sample in a study of graft-versus-host responses after intestinal transplantation. Their specific antigens are unknown. Sequencing was performed with immunoSEQ multiplex PCR; in TCRdb, only in-frame clones are kept and a portion is missing. The data contain tens of thousands of clones, around 89% of them singletons. Sequenced here: unstimulated CD4+ T cells sorted from spleen or lymph node cells, sampled before transplant. The receptors shown here come from a human donor who was the organ donor for an intestinal transplant.

The rearrangement joins TRBV25-1 to TRBJ2-5, with D possibly being TRBD1 (5 bases). V lost 6 bases and J lost 1, with 15 bases in between. The CDR3 runs 15 residues. Germline CDR1 is MGHDK and CDR2 is SYGVNS. This CDR3 reads CASSDIGAGQETQYF. Written as DNA, the CDR3 is TGTGCCAGCAGCGACATAGGGGCAGGCCAAGAGACCCAGTACTTC.

The chain is built from TRBV11-3 and TRBJ2-7; 11 positions match TRBD2. Germline CDR1 SGHNT, CDR2 YENEEA. The trim removed 5 bases at V and 3 bases at J, leaving 9 bases unmatched. The CDR3 extends over 16 amino acids. DNA of the CDR3: TGTGCCAGCAGCCCCGGCACCGGACTAGCGGGCTACGAGCAGTACTTC. Translation: CASSPGTGLAGYEQYF.

The chain joins TRBV7-9 to TRBJ2-7; 7 bases match TRBD2. The CDR3 contains 16 residues. In germline, CDR1 is SEHNR, CDR2 FQNEAQ (reference sequence). The V gene end was trimmed by 5 bases and the J gene end by 1 base; junction bases not matched to a gene: 11. The CDR3 loop reads CASSQGAAGSSYEQYF. The CDR3 DNA is TGTGCCAGCAGCCAAGGCGCAGCGGGAAGTTCCTACGAGCAGTACTTC.

The chain has TRBV6-6 and TRBJ2-6, with 8 bases that match TRBD1. This CDR3 comprises 15 residues. V shed 7 bases, J shed 1 base, and the junction held 3 bases outside the gene matches. The germline CDR1 and CDR2 sequences are MNHNY and SVGAGI (reference sequence). The CDR3 sequence is CASTHRGSGANVLTF. The CDR3 DNA is TGTGCCAGCACTCACAGGGGGTCTGGGGCCAACGTCCTGACTTTC.

The chain is built from TRBV28 and TRBJ2-7, with 7 bases fitting TRBD1. The CDR3 runs to 15 residues. Germline CDR1 reads MDHEN; CDR2 reads SYDVKM. V gave up 6 bases and J gave up 11 bases; unmatched junction bases: 19. CDR3 sequence (DNA): TGTGCCAGCAGGCCATCCGGGACAGCTATGTTTGGGGAGTACTTC. Its protein product is CASRPSGTAMFGEYF.

The J gene is TRBJ1-3, the V gene TRBV4-3; D is unclear. From germline, CDR1 is LGHNA and CDR2 YSLEER. The CDR3 totals 14 residues. V shed 0 bases and J shed 2 bases, with 5 bases lying between them. The CDR3 region is CASSQDGAGNTIYF. In DNA form, the CDR3 reads TGCGCCAGCAGCCAAGATGGAGCTGGAAACACCATATATTTT.

The V call is TRBV19, the J call TRBJ1-1, with a possible D match to TRBD1 (5 bases). The V end was cut by 3 bases, the J end by 4 bases, with 21 bases between. CDR1 and CDR2 from the germline V gene are LNHDA and SQIVND (reference sequence). This CDR3 contains 17 residues. CDR3 amino acids: CASSMGRVGGEGTEAFF. CDR3 DNA: TGTGCCAGTAGTATGGGTCGGGTCGGGGGAGAGGGCACTGAAGCTTTCTTT.